The T cell receptor (beta chain) under discussion was sequenced for a study of blood T cell repertoires in COVID-19. Authors' methods: Amplification with reference gene primers provided the estimates of nucleated cell counts. The protocol was immunoSEQ multiplex PCR, while the TCRdb copy is restricted to in-frame clones and leaves out a portion. The V and J calls and clone size come from that table; D and trimming were worked out from the DNA. Among roughly 260,000 clones, around nine tenths were seen once, and the ten largest hold around 10%. Germline V gene sequence: CDR1 SGDLS, CDR2 YYNGEE. The CDR3 spans 15 residues. V lost 0 bases and J lost 4, with 14 bases in between.

Sequencing was carried out using peripheral blood. The V and J genes are TRBV9 and TRBJ2-7, with no clear D. The clonotype comes from a middle-aged man who had recovered from COVID-19. Here the CDR3 DNA reads TGTGCCAGCAGCGTAGGAGGCTCGAGCTTTTACGAGCAGTACTTC. Protein product: CASSVGGSSFYEQYF.